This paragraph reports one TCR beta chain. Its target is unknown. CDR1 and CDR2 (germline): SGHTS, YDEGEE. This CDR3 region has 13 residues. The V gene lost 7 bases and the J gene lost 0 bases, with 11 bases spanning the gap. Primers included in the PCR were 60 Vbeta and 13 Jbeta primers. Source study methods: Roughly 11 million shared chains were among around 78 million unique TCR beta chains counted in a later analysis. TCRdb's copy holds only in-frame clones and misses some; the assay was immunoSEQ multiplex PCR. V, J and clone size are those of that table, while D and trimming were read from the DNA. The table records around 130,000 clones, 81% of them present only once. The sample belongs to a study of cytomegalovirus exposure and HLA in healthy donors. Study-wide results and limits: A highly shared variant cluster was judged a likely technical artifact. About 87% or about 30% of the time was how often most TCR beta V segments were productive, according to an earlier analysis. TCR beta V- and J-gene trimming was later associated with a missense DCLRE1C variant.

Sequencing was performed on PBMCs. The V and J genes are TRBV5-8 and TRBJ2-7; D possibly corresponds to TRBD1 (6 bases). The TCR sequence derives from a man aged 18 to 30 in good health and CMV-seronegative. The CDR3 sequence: CASELQGSYEQYF. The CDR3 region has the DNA TGTGCCAGCGAACTACAGGGCTCCTACGAGCAGTACTTC.